Below are 27 T cell receptor beta chains sequenced from a single sample in a study of shared clonotypes between healthy human individuals (dated by TCRdb to the early 2020s). Library prep was done by the immunoSEQ multiplex PCR assay. TCRdb took over this immuneACCESS table, retaining in-frame rearrangements with V and J assigned. Such tables are incomplete; in checked studies, under half of the missing clones stem from an unresolved V gene, and the remainder is unexplained. This sample gives roughly 2.5 million clones in total; more than 80% of them show up just once. Together, the top ten hold under 0.15% of the sample. The sample consisted of naive CD4+ T cells sorted from blood. In light of the paper, this sample's cell subset or site label describes: CD45RA+ positively selected. These receptor sequences come from a man younger than 35 in good health.

The rearrangement uses TRBV6-5 and TRBJ1-1, with no clear D. CDR1 is MNHEY, CDR2 SVGAGI, per germline. Trimming shortened V by 5 bases and J by 8 bases, and 18 bases separated the two germline ends. There are 14 residues in the CDR3. The CDR3 region is CASSPYSDRAEAFF. CDR3 sequence (DNA): TGTGCCAGCAGTCCCTACTCGGATAGGGCGGAAGCTTTCTTT.

The chain has TRBV5-1 and TRBJ2-1, with 7 bases lining up with TRBD2. The trim removed 2 bases at V and 1 base at J, leaving 9 bases unmatched. CDR1 and CDR2 from the germline V gene are SGHRS and YFSETQ. This CDR3 has 17 amino acids. The CDR3 protein is CASSFGLSGASYNEQFF. CDR3 nucleotides: TGCGCCAGCAGCTTCGGGTTGAGCGGGGCGTCCTACAATGAGCAGTTCTTC.

This chain connects TRBV5-4 to TRBJ2-4, with D uncertain. From germline, CDR1 is SGHNT and CDR2 YYREEE (reference sequence). Trimming removed 5 bases at V and 5 bases at J, with 14 bases between. The CDR3 is 14 residues long. The CDR3 coding sequence is TGTGCCAGCAGTGTACCGGGCGAACAAAACATTCAGTACTTC. This translates into CASSVPGEQNIQYF.

This clone was observed once. Other DNA sequences of this sample code for an identical CDR3. The chain joins TRBV5-6 to TRBJ2-7, with 7 bases identical to TRBD2. V trimming: 0 bases; J trimming: 3 bases; junction bases outside the gene matches: 3. The CDR3 length is 14 residues. Germline CDR1 SGHDT, CDR2 YYEEEE. CDR3 coding DNA: TGTGCCAGCAGCTTGGGAGGACTAGTCTACGAGCAGTACTTC. It translates to CASSLGGLVYEQYF.

V and J are TRBV7-6 and TRBJ2-7; 8 nucleotides agree with TRBD2. The ends lost 4 bases at V and 6 bases at J; junction bases unmatched: 11. CDR3 length equals 15 residues. CDR1 is SGHVS and CDR2 is FNYEAQ in the germline V gene. CDR3 region: CASSSPREGLLEQYF. The DNA for the CDR3 is TGTGCCAGCAGCTCCCCCCGGGAGGGCCTACTCGAGCAGTACTTC. The complete variable domain, with remaining parts taken from reference TRBV7-6 and TRBJ2-7, reads GAGVSQSPRYKVTKRGQDVALRCDPISGHVSLYWYRQALGQGPEFLTYFNYEAQQDKSGLPNDRFSAERPEGSISTLTIQRTEQRDSAMYRCASSSPREGLLEQYFGPGTRLTVT.

V is TRBV7-2 and J is TRBJ2-3; TRBD2 aligns across 10 bases. The V gene end was trimmed by 8 bases and the J gene end by 2 bases; junction bases not matched to a gene: 4. Germline CDR1 is SGHTA and CDR2 is FQGNSA. The CDR3 extends over 14 amino acids. CDR3 in amino acids: CASLLAGDTDTQYF. CDR3 nucleotides: TGTGCCAGCCTCCTAGCGGGGGACACAGATACGCAGTATTTT.

This clone is a singleton in its sample. One end of the junction does not line up with germline, which may come from a read error. This chain joins TRBV6-1 and TRBJ1-1; unclear D gene. Per the germline V gene, CDR1 is MNHNS and CDR2 is SASEGT. The length of the CDR3 is 12 residues. CDR3 nucleotide sequence: TGTGCCAGCAGTCAAGCGGTCTTTGGGGCTTTCTTT. Translated, it gives CASSQAVFGAFF.

The genes are TRBV7-8 and TRBJ2-7, with no clear D. The ends were cut back, 1 base at V and 9 bases at J, with 7 bases in the middle. This CDR3 is 11 amino acids long. The germline CDR1 and CDR2 sequences are SGHVS and FQNEAQ. DNA of the CDR3: TGTGCCAGCAGCTTAGTGGGTGTGCAGTACTTC. Amino acid sequence: CASSLVGVQYF. Full variable domain (outside the CDR3, taken from reference TRBV7-8 and TRBJ2-7): GAGVSQSPRYKVAKRGQDVALRCDPISGHVSLFWYQQALGQGPEFLTYFQNEAQLDKSGLPSDRFFAERPEGSVSTLKIQRTQQEDSAVYLCASSLVGVQYFGPGTRLTVT.

This sequence joins TRBV13 and TRBJ2-7; a weak D match, TRBD2 (6 bases). The CDR3 is 14 residues long. Per the germline V gene, CDR1 is PRHDT and CDR2 is FYEKMQ (reference sequence). Trimming cost V 5 bases and J 6 bases, with 17 bases left between them. CDR3 amino acids: CASSPGLLSAEQYF. The CDR3 nucleotides are TGTGCCAGCAGCCCGGGACTCCTTTCGGCCGAGCAGTACTTC.

This chain connects TRBV27 to TRBJ2-1, with TRBD1 matching 9 bases. Germline V gene data show CDR1 as MNHEY and CDR2 as SMNVEV (reference sequence). This CDR3 spans 15 amino acids. J gave up 7 bases and V 2 bases, and 6 bases lay outside the gene matches. The CDR3 here is CASSLGQGYRNEQFF. In DNA, the CDR3 is TGTGCCAGCAGTTTAGGACAGGGGTATAGGAATGAGCAGTTCTTC.

The gene calls are TRBV5-1 and TRBJ2-3; D possibly corresponds to TRBD2 (5 bases). Germline CDR1 SGHRS, CDR2 YFSETQ. V lost 2 bases to trimming and J lost 4 bases, with 14 bases between them. The CDR3 consists of 15 residues. The CDR3 is CASSFDYLASDTQYF. The CDR3 DNA reads TGCGCCAGCAGCTTTGACTACCTGGCTTCAGATACGCAGTATTTT. Full variable domain (remainder filled in from reference TRBV5-1 and TRBJ2-3): KAGVTQTPRYLIKTRGQQVTLSCSPISGHRSVSWYQQTPGQGLQFLFEYFSETQRNKGNFPGRFSGRQFSNSRSEMNVSTLELGDSALYLCASSFDYLASDTQYFGPGTRLTVL.

This clone was seen a single time. The CDR3 region is CASSQGLQADLGNTIYF. In nucleotides, the CDR3 is TGCGCCAGCAGCCAAGGTCTACAGGCAGATTTGGGAAACACCATATATTTT. This chain joins TRBV4-3 and TRBJ1-3, with TRBD1 as a possible D gene (5 bases). The CDR3 length is 17 residues. The V end was cut by 1 base, the J end by 4 bases, with 17 bases between. CDR1 LGHNA and CDR2 YSLEER come from the germline V gene.

As regards this clone: Additional DNA sequences in this sample encode the identical CDR3. V gene TRBV9 combines with J gene TRBJ1-6; 10 bases are shared with TRBD1. V shed 4 bases and J 5 bases; nucleotides not matched to a gene: 3. The CDR3 sequence is 15 residues long. CDR1 SGDLS and CDR2 YYNGEE come from the germline V gene. The chain's CDR3 is CASSPGTGDNSPLHF. The CDR3 DNA reads TGTGCCAGCAGCCCCGGGACAGGGGATAATTCACCCCTCCACTTT.

As to this clone: The same CDR3 also results from other DNA sequences found in this sample. V is TRBV5-4 and J is TRBJ2-7; D call uncertain. The CDR3 runs 12 residues. Germline CDR1 reads SGHNT; CDR2 reads YYREEE (reference sequence). V was clipped by 0 bases and J by 4 bases, with 5 bases between them. The CDR3 spells CASSLEGYEQYF. The CDR3 coding sequence is TGTGCCAGCAGCTTGGAGGGTTACGAGCAGTACTTC.

The rearrangement uses TRBV15 and TRBJ1-2; TRBD1 matches 7 bases. This CDR3 has 15 residues. From germline, CDR1 is LNHNV and CDR2 YYDKDF (reference sequence). V shed 0 bases, J shed 0 bases, and the junction held 1 base outside the gene matches. CDR3 loop: CATSRDDRANYGYTF. The CDR3 nucleotides are TGTGCCACCAGCAGAGATGACAGGGCTAACTATGGCTACACCTTC. The variable domain in full, completed from reference TRBV15 and TRBJ1-2, reads DAMVIQNPRYQVTQFGKPVTLSCSQTLNHNVMYWYQQKSSQAPKLLFHYYDKDFNNEADTPDNFQSRRPNTSFCFLDIRSPGLGDTAMYLCATSRDDRANYGYTFGSGTRLTVV.

A single count supports this clone. V usage is TRBV7-2 and J usage is TRBJ1-2; 9 bases are a match to TRBD1. Losses at the gene ends were 5 bases for V and 8 bases for J; bases not matched to a gene: 3. The germline gives CDR1 SGHTA, CDR2 FQGNSA. The CDR3 spans 12 residues. The CDR3 sequence: CASSQDRGGYTF. CDR3 DNA: TGTGCCAGCAGCCAGGACAGGGGCGGCTACACCTTC. The full variable domain, its missing parts supplied by reference TRBV7-2 and TRBJ1-2, is GAGVSQSPSNKVTEKGKDVELRCDPISGHTALYWYRQSLGQGLEFLIYFQGNSAPDKSGLPSDRFSAERTGGSVSTLTIQRTQQEDSAVYLCASSQDRGGYTFGSGTRLTVV.

As to this clone: Compared with germline, one end of the junction differs, possibly owing to a read error. The chain joins TRBV23-1 to TRBJ1-2; 7 bases fit TRBD1. TRBV23-1 falls under the ORF class, with uncertain function. The CDR3 length is 16 residues. The CDR3 DNA follows: TGCGCCAGAAGTCAGGTTGGACAGGAGGGAAACTATGGCTACACCTTC. Its translation: CARSQVGQEGNYGYTF.

About this clone: Other DNA variants within this sample encode the same CDR3. V is TRBV6-1 and J is TRBJ1-4; perhaps TRBD1 as D (5 bases). Trimming stripped 6 bases from V and 7 bases from J, with 12 bases between. This CDR3 has 13 amino acids. Germline CDR1 reads MNHNS; CDR2 reads SASEGT. The CDR3 nucleotides read TGTGCCAGCAGCGCGGATAGGGGTGAAAAACTGTTTTTT. Its translation: CASSADRGEKLFF.

Comment on this clone: The same CDR3 also results from other DNA sequences found in this sample. This chain connects TRBV28 to TRBJ1-2; no reliable D call. V gave up 5 bases and J gave up 4 bases, with 8 bases separating them. Germline V gene lookup returns CDR1 MDHEN and CDR2 SYDVKM. The CDR3 sequence is 12 residues long. The CDR3 DNA sequence: TGTGCCAGCAGTCCAACCCTCTATGGCTACACCTTC. It specifies CASSPTLYGYTF.

This chain links TRBV7-2 with TRBJ1-1; D is perhaps TRBD1 (5 bases). The CDR3 extends over 16 amino acids. Germline V gene sequence: CDR1 SGHTA, CDR2 FQGNSA. V gave up 3 bases and J gave up 4 bases, with 18 bases separating them. The CDR3 DNA sequence: TGTGCCAGCAGCTTTAGGGGCCTCCCTGGCATCACTGAAGCTTTCTTT. It encodes CASSFRGLPGITEAFF.

V usage is TRBV18 and J usage is TRBJ1-2; D uncertain. The CDR3 has 14 amino acids. V was cut by 3 bases and J by 6 bases, with 14 bases left in between. Germline CDR1 KGHSH, CDR2 LQKENI. CDR3 in amino acids: CASSPMPFPDGYTF. In DNA form, the CDR3 reads TGTGCCAGCTCACCCATGCCTTTCCCGGATGGCTACACCTTC.

The chain links TRBV7-9 to TRBJ2-7; D unresolved. This CDR3 has 11 amino acids. Looked up from germline, CDR1 is SEHNR and CDR2 is FQNEAQ (reference sequence). Trimming shortened V by 1 base and J by 12 bases, and 10 bases separated the two germline ends. For the CDR3, the DNA is TGTGCCAGCAGCTTAGAGGGCGATCTGTACTTC. Its protein is CASSLEGDLYF.

V is TRBV7-2 and J is TRBJ1-1; no clear D gene. The V gene lost 1 base and the J gene lost 0 bases, with 9 bases spanning the gap. CDR3 length equals 15 residues. Germline values: CDR1 SGHTA, CDR2 FQGNSA. The CDR3 here is CASSLELGLNTEAFF. CDR3 coding DNA: TGTGCCAGCAGCTTAGAACTGGGGTTGAACACTGAAGCTTTCTTT.

Note on this clone: Other DNA sequences in this sample translate to the same CDR3. The rearrangement joins TRBV28 to TRBJ1-4, with D uncertain. This CDR3 is built from 13 residues. Between the trimmed V and J ends, which lost 2 bases and 0 bases, there was a span of 1 base. Germline loops: CDR1 MDHEN, CDR2 SYDVKM. The CDR3 DNA reads TGTGCCAGCAGTTTAACAACTAATGAAAAACTGTTTTTT. It specifies CASSLTTNEKLFF.

This chain uses TRBV6-1 with TRBJ2-5; 7 positions agree with TRBD1. The CDR3 runs 15 residues. V was pared by 4 bases and J by 2 bases, with 7 bases of the junction left unmatched. Germline-derived CDR1 and CDR2 are MNHNS and SASEGT. The CDR3 DNA follows: TGTGCCAGCAGTGGAAACAGGGGTCGACAAGAGACCCAGTACTTC. This codes for CASSGNRGRQETQYF.

The chain employs TRBV19 and TRBJ1-5; D gene unclear. CDR3 length: 13 amino acids. Trimming removed 3 bases from V and 10 bases from J, with 13 bases in between. Germline CDR1 LNHDA, CDR2 SQIVND (reference sequence). The DNA for the CDR3 is TGTGCCAGTAGTATCATGGCAGCCGCACCCCAGCATTTT. It specifies CASSIMAAAPQHF.

The V gene is TRBV18, the J gene TRBJ2-7; TRBD2 matches 13 bases. J gave up 5 bases and V 3 bases, and 10 bases lay outside the gene matches. Per germline, CDR1 KGHSH and CDR2 LQKENI. This CDR3 is 17 amino acids long. The CDR3 reads CASSPPYGTSGMDEQYF. CDR3 DNA: TGTGCCAGCTCACCCCCCTACGGGACTAGCGGGATGGACGAGCAGTACTTC.